The entry below describes one T cell receptor (beta chain). Its target is unknown. This sample stems from a study of post-analysis software for immune sequencing data. Study outcomes and limitations: A few TRBV segments occurring more often in patients than controls included TRBV5-6, TRBV5-1 and TRBV20-1. Among multiple sclerosis patients, normalized Chao1 diversity was significantly below that of controls.

CDR1 and CDR2 from the germline V gene are SGDLS and YYNGEE. V lost 4 bases and J lost 4, with 15 bases in between. The CDR3 is 15 amino acids. Prepared TCR beta cDNA libraries contained unique molecular identifiers. T cells, roughly 1 to 10 million of them, yielded some 500,000 cDNA molecules. Each CDR3 protein is one row after TCRdb ran MiXCR on the PCR reads. The sample consists of 700,000 to 800,000 distinct CDR3 sequences, roughly 29% of them appearing once. This receptor was identified in a girl between 10 and 17 years old with multiple sclerosis. The specimen was blood. This chain connects TRBV9 to TRBJ2-1; D ambiguous. The CDR3 DNA reads as TGTGCCAGCAGCTCAACAAGTTACGTTTACAATGAGCAGTTCTTC. Amino acid sequence: CASSSTSYVYNEQFF. The variable domain in full, completed from reference TRBV9 and TRBJ2-1, reads DSGVTQTPKHLITATGQRVTLRCSPRSGDLSVYWYQQSLDQGLQFLIQYYNGEERAKGNILERFSAQQFPDLHSELNLSSLELGDSALYFCASSSTSYVYNEQFFGPGTRLTVL.